One sample yielded the 12 T cell receptor beta chains listed below, sequenced in a study of T cells expressing NK-cell markers. TCRdb re-called the 5' RACE reads and gives one entry per CDR3 protein, without DNA. This sample's table reports roughly 110,000 distinct CDR3 sequences. Sequenced: blood T cells: a sorted CD56 or NKG2C T cell subset, CD4+ or CD8+ T cells, or bulk PBMC T cells (not recorded which). The receptors here all came from a woman aged 18 to 75 in good health.

The gene calls are TRBV2 and TRBJ1-2; checking the TCRdb D call of TRBD1 is not possible without DNA. The germline gives CDR1 SNHLY, CDR2 FYNNEI. The CDR3 runs 13 residues. CDR3 loop: CASSVGQSYGYTF.

The rearrangement links TRBV7-3 to TRBJ2-1; the TRBD2 assignment by TCRdb is unverifiable without DNA. Germline loops: CDR1 SGHTA, CDR2 FQGTGA. CDR3 length: 15 residues. The CDR3 spells CASSTGTSGNNEQFF.

The V call is TRBV7-8, the J call TRBJ2-5; lacking DNA, the TRBD2 call made by TCRdb goes unchecked. The germline gives CDR1 SGHVS, CDR2 FQNEAQ. CDR3 length: 14 residues. The CDR3 sequence: CASSLTSDPETQYF.

CDR3 sequence: CASKPISGANVLTF. This chain links TRBV27 with TRBJ2-6. CDR3 length: 14 residues. CDR1 is MNHEY, CDR2 SMNVEV, per germline (reference sequence).

The rearrangement joins TRBV19 to TRBJ1-3. This CDR3 has 14 amino acids. Per the germline V gene, CDR1 is LNHDA and CDR2 is SQIVND (reference sequence). This CDR3 reads CASSYRASGNTIYF.

The chain carries TRBV20-1 and TRBJ2-1; without DNA, the TCRdb call of TRBD1 cannot be checked. Germline V gives CDR1 DFQATT, CDR2 SNEGSKA (reference sequence). This CDR3 is 13 amino acids long. CDR3 amino acids: CSWMEGAYNEQFF.

The chain recombines TRBV7-8 with TRBJ2-7; TCRdb names TRBD1, which stays unverified in the absence of DNA. The CDR3 extends over 14 amino acids. CDR1 SGHVS and CDR2 FQNEAQ come from the germline V gene. The CDR3 spells CASSLGPGAYEQYF.

The CDR3 spells CASSLPSGRVYEQFF. The chain recombines TRBV7-9 with TRBJ2-1; TCRdb calls TRBD2, which cannot be checked without DNA. This CDR3 is 15 amino acids long. The germline gives CDR1 SEHNR, CDR2 FQNEAQ (reference sequence).

The rearrangement uses TRBV5-5 and TRBJ2-7; TCRdb indicates TRBD1, and absent DNA this call remains unverified. The germline gives CDR1 SGHKS, CDR2 YYEKEE (reference sequence). CDR3 length equals 14 residues. CDR3 protein: CASSPWDRSYEQYF.

This chain uses TRBV7-2 with TRBJ2-5; TCRdb names TRBD2, which stays unverified in the absence of DNA. The germline CDR1 and CDR2 sequences are SGHTA and FQGNSA. The CDR3 is 14 residues long. CDR3 sequence reads: CASSSSGLEETQYF.

V usage is TRBV12-3 or TRBV12-4 and J usage is TRBJ2-3; TCRdb selects TRBD1, and the lack of DNA leaves this call unchecked. The CDR3 consists of 14 residues. This CDR3 reads CASKGQESTDTQYF.

The genes are TRBV6-2 or TRBV6-3 and TRBJ1-5. The CDR3 runs to 13 residues. CDR1 is MNHEY, CDR2 SVGEGT, per germline. The CDR3 is CASISGLNQPQHF.